The 2 T cell receptor beta chains below all came from one sample that was sequenced in a study of blood T cell repertoires in COVID-19. Repertoires were generated with immunoSEQ multiplex PCR, while TCRdb's copy carries only in-frame clones and drops some. The table has 78,000 or so clones, about 91% seen once. The sample was peripheral blood. All receptors derive from a woman in her 50s with acute or convalescent COVID-19.

This sequence joins TRBV5-5 and TRBJ1-1; D is undetermined. This CDR3 has 15 residues. CDR1 and CDR2 (germline): SGHKS, YYEKEE (reference sequence). With 0 bases removed from V and 4 bases from J, the gap between germline ends came to 13 bases. The CDR3 region has the DNA TGTGCCAGCAGCTTGGAGTATACGGTATTCACTGAAGCTTTCTTT. This gives the protein CASSLEYTVFTEAFF.

V gene TRBV12-3 or TRBV12-4 combines with J gene TRBJ1-1; unclear D gene. The CDR3 runs to 13 residues. V gave up 6 bases and J gave up 3 bases, with 11 bases separating them. The CDR3 protein is CASSREPYTEAFF. The CDR3 region has the DNA TGTGCCAGCAGCCGGGAACCATACACTGAAGCTTTCTTT.